This T cell receptor beta chain was documented in a study of blood T cell repertoires in COVID-19. Across the whole study: Material from acute and convalescent COVID-19 was sourced from the United States, Italy and Spain. From T cells, B-cell-depleted T cells, or PBMCs came the material, which was cDNA or gDNA.

Authors' methods: Amplifying reference gene primers gave estimates of nucleated cell counts. Sequencing used immunoSEQ multiplex PCR; TCRdb keeps in-frame clones, though not all of them. The V and J calls and clone size are taken from that table; D and trimming were inferred from the DNA. The repertoire holds a few hundred thousand clones, with roughly 86% as singletons. Trimming removed 4 bases at V and 10 bases at J, with 17 bases between. Germline values: CDR1 LNHDA, CDR2 SQIVND (reference sequence). The CDR3 is 13 residues long. The sequencing input was peripheral blood. The sequence was collected from a human donor with acute or convalescent COVID-19. The donor label of this sample is uncertain. This chain links TRBV19 with TRBJ2-7; the D gene is possibly TRBD2 (5 bases). In DNA, the CDR3 is TGTGCCAGTAGTACCGTCCCTTCCGGACTTCAGTACTTC. Amino acids: CASSTVPSGLQYF. Full variable domain (missing parts from reference TRBV19 and TRBJ2-7): DGGITQSPKYLFRKEGQNVTLSCEQNLNHDAMYWYRQDPGQGLRLIYYSQIVNDFQKGDIAEGYSVSREKKESFPLTVTSAQKNPTAFYLCASSTVPSGLQYFGPGTRLTVT.